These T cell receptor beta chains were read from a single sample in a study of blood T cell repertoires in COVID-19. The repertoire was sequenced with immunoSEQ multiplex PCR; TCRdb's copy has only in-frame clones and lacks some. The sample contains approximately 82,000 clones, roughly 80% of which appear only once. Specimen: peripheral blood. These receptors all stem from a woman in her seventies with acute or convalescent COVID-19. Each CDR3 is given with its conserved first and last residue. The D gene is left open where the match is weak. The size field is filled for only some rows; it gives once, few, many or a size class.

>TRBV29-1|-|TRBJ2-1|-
TGCAGTTGGGAGACCTTGGATAATGAGCAGTTCTTC
CSWETLDNEQFF
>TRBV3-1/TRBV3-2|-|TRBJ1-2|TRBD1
TGTGCCAGCAGCCAACGGACAGGAGCCTATGGCTACACCTTC
CASSQRTGAYGYTF
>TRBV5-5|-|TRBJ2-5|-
TGTGCCAGCAGCTTGGGGCCAGGGTCGGAGACCCAGTACTTC
CASSLGPGSETQYF
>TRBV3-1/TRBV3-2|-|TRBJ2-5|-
TGTGCCAGCAGCCCTTCGCCTATCCGAGGGACCCAGTACTTC
CASSPSPIRGTQYF
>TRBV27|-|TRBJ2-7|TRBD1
TGTGCCAGCAGTTTGATCACAGGACAGGGTCGGAGCGAGCAGTACTTC
CASSLITGQGRSEQYF
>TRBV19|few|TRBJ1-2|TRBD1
TGTGCCAGTAGTCCGTGGACAGGGGAAGGCTACACCTTC
CASSPWTGEGYTF
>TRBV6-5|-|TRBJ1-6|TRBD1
TGTGCCAGCAGACGACAGGGCGGATCACCCCTCCACTTT
CASRRQGGSPLHF
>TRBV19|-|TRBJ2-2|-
TGTGCCACCTTCTTACCAGGGACCGGGGAGCTGTTTTTT
CATFLPGTGELFF
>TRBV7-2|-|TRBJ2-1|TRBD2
TGTGCCAGCAGCTTTACGGGAGGCATACGGGGGGAGCAGTTCTTC
CASSFTGGIRGEQFF
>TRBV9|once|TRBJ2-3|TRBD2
TGTGCCAGCAGCGCAAGACTAGCGGGGGAGCCTAGCACAGATACGCAGTATTTT
CASSARLAGEPSTDTQYF
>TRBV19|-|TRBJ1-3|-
TGTGCCAGTAGTGTTGACAGAGGACGAAACACCATATATTTT
CASSVDRGRNTIYF
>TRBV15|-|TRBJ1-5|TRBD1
TGTGCCACCAGCACAGGGACAGGGGTCTCCGCGCCCCAGCATTTT
CATSTGTGVSAPQHF
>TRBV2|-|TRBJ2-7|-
TGTGCCAGCAGGGAAGACATCCTCTCCTACGAGCAGTACTTC
CASREDILSYEQYF
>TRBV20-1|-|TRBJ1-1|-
TGCAGTGCTAGTAGACGGGTCACTGAAGCTTTCTTT
CSASRRVTEAFF
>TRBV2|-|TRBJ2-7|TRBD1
TGTGCCAGTCGCACCGGGACAGGGATCGACGAGCAGTACTTC
CASRTGTGIDEQYF
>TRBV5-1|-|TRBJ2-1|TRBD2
TGCGCCAGCAGCTTGGTGCGGGAGGGCTTTAATGAGCAGTTCTTC
CASSLVREGFNEQFF
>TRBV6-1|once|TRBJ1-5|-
TGTGCCAGCAGTGAAGCGTGGGCTTATAGCAATCAGCCCCAGCATTTT
CASSEAWAYSNQPQHF
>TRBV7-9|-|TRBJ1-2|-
TGTGCCAGCAGCTTAGTCGGCAGACAATATGGCTACACCTTC
CASSLVGRQYGYTF
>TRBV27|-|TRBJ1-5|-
TGTGCCAGCAGTCGAATCGCGGCTCAGCCCCAGCATTTT
CASSRIAAQPQHF
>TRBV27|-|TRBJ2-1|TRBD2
TGTGCCAGCAGTGAAAGCGGGACGGTAAACAATGAGCAGTTCTTC
CASSESGTVNNEQFF
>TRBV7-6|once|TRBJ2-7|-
TGTGCCAGCAGCCCGTCAGTTTCCGAGCAGTACTTC
CASSPSVSEQYF
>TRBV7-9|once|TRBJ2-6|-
TGTGCCAGCAGCTTAGGGGCGGGGACTGGGGCCAACGTCCTGACTTTC
CASSLGAGTGANVLTF
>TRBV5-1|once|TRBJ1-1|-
TGCGCCAGCAGCTTGGGACAGGCTAGCAACACTGAAGCTTTCTTT
CASSLGQASNTEAFF
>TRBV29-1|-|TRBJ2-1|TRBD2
TGCAGCACCTCCGGACGGACTATTAGCGGGGGCTCCTACAATGAGCAGTTCTTC
CSTSGRTISGGSYNEQFF
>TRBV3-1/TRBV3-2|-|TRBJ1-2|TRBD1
TGTGCCAGCAGCCCGCGACAGGGCAGGAACTACACCTTC
CASSPRQGRNYTF
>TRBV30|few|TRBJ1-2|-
TGTGCCTGGAGTGGACAAGTAGGTGGCTACACCTTC
CAWSGQVGGYTF
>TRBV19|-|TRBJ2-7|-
TGTGCCAGTAGTTCGTACGGGACTTCAAGTGACTACGAGCAGTACTTC
CASSSYGTSSDYEQYF
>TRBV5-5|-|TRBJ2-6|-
TGTGCCAGCAGCCTAACAGGAACTGGGGCCAACGTCCTGACTTTC
CASSLTGTGANVLTF
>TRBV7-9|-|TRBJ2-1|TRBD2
TGTGCCAGCAGCTTAGAGGGCACTAGCGGGAGCCGCAATGAGCAGTTCTTC
CASSLEGTSGSRNEQFF
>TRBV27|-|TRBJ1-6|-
TGTGCCAGTACCGCGGGGGCGGGAATTAATTCACCCCTCCACTTT
CASTAGAGINSPLHF
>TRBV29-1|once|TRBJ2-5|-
TGCAGCGTTGAAGATAACAACAGGGCGGGCGAGACCCAGTACTTC
CSVEDNNRAGETQYF
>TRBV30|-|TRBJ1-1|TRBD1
TGTGCCTGGAGTCCCAACCTCGGGACAGGGCCTAAAGCTTTCTTT
CAWSPNLGTGPKAFF
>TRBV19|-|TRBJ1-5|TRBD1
TGTGCCAGTAGTATCCTAAGGACAGGGCCCCAGCATTTT
CASSILRTGPQHF
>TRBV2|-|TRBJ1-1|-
TGTGCCAGCAACCGACAGGCAACTACGATGAACACTGAAGCTTTCTTT
CASNRQATTMNTEAFF
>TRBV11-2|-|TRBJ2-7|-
TGTGCCAGCACTAATCGGGGAGAATGGTCCTACGAGCAGTACTTC
CASTNRGEWSYEQYF
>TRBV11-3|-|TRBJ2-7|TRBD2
TGTGCCAGCAACCTGCGGGGACTAGCCTACGAGCAGTACTTC
CASNLRGLAYEQYF
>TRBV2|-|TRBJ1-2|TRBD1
TGTGCCAGCAGTGAAGCACAGGGGGCGGGAGGCTACACCTTC
CASSEAQGAGGYTF
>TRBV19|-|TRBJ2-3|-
TGTGCCAGTAGTGAACAGAGAGATACGCAGTATTTT
CASSEQRDTQYF
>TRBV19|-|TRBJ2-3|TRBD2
TGTGCCAGTAGTATACAGCTAGCGGAGAGCACAGATACGCAGTATTTT
CASSIQLAESTDTQYF
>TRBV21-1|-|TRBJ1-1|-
TGTGCCAGCAGCAAACCCCTGGGGGGGGAGGACACTGAAGCTTTCTTT
CASSKPLGGEDTEAFF
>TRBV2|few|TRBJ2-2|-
TGTGCCAGCAGTCCCAGGGGAGGGGGCACCGGGGAGCTGTTTTTT
CASSPRGGGTGELFF
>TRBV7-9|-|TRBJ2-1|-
TGTGCCAGCAGCCCAACGGGAGATTCCTACAATGAGCAGTTCTTC
CASSPTGDSYNEQFF
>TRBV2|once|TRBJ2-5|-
TGTGCCAGCAGTGAGGGCAGGGGTCAAGAGACCCAGTACTTC
CASSEGRGQETQYF
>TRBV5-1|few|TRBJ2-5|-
TGCGCCAGCAGCTTGGGGGCAGGGTTAGAGACCCAGTACTTC
CASSLGAGLETQYF
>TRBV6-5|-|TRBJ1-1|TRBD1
TGTGCCAGCAACGCGATAGGGACAGCGAACACTGAAGCTTTCTTT
CASNAIGTANTEAFF
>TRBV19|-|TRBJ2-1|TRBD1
TGTGCCAGTAGTATGACAGGGGTAGGGGCCTACAATGAGCAGTTCTTC
CASSMTGVGAYNEQFF
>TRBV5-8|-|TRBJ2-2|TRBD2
TGTGCCAGCAGGCCGGGACTAGCAGGCGGGGAGCTGTTTTTT
CASRPGLAGGELFF
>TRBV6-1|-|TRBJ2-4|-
TGTGCCAGCAGTGAAGAACAGGCCGGTGGGAACATTCAGTACTTC
CASSEEQAGGNIQYF
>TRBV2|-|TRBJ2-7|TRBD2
TGTGCCAGCAGTGAACGGCTAGCGGGGACTACCTACGAGCAGTACTTC
CASSERLAGTTYEQYF
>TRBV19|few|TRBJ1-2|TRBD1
TGTGCCAGTAGTATAAGGACAGGGGAGGACTATGGCTACACCTTC
CASSIRTGEDYGYTF
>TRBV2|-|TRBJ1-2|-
TGTGCCAGCAGCCTACAGGGCTATGGCTACACCTTC
CASSLQGYGYTF
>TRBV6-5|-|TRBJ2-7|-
TGTGCCAGCAGGAGGCGCGAATACTACGAGCAGTACTTC
CASRRREYYEQYF